Listed here is a single TCR beta chain. This record comes from a study of identifying expanded T cells in peripheral blood. Sequenced by immunoSEQ multiplex PCR; TCRdb stores in-frame clones only, minus some. The data hold 90,000 to 100,000 clones, with about nine tenths observed a single time. Germline CDR1 GTSNPN, CDR2 SVGIG (reference sequence). The CDR3 spans 15 residues. V was pared by 5 bases and J by 7 bases, with 21 bases between. The chain joins TRBV30 to TRBJ2-1; either TRBD1 or TRBD2 may fit D (5 bases each). Source material: blood. The receptor comes from a person aged 18 to 69 in good health. The CDR3, as DNA: TGTGCCTGGGACCCCACCGGGGACCCAGGGAATGAGCAGTTCTTC. Amino acids: CAWDPTGDPGNEQFF.